This record concerns one T cell receptor (beta chain) sequence. There are 15 residues in the CDR3. V lost 3 bases and J 4 bases, leaving 19 bases between the germline ends. Germline V lookup: CDR1 SQVTM, CDR2 ANQGSEA. These data originate in a study of blood T cell repertoires in COVID-19. The wider study: Samples came from the United States, Italy and Spain, spanning acute and convalescent COVID-19. Sample material is recorded as cDNA or gDNA derived from T cells, B-cell-depleted T cells, or PBMCs.

As originally analysed: By means of reference gene primer amplification, nucleated cell counts were estimated. The table came from immunoSEQ multiplex PCR; TCRdb's copy has only in-frame clones and leaves some out. Clone size and the V and J calls come from that table; the DNA yielded D and trimming. The sample yields about 120,000 clones, 85% to 90% seen once. The V gene is TRBV29-1, the J gene TRBJ2-7; D might be TRBD2 (7 bases). The sample taken for sequencing was peripheral blood. The sequence was collected from a woman aged 45-65 years with acute or convalescent COVID-19. The CDR3 nucleotides are TGCAGCGTTGAGGGGGGGGCCGGCGGGGAGTACGAGCAGTACTTC. Translated, it gives CSVEGGAGGEYEQYF.